Below, 5 T cell receptor beta chains from the same sample are listed, as sequenced in a study of T cell responses to AZD1222 COVID-19 vaccine. Sequencing used immunoSEQ multiplex PCR; TCRdb keeps in-frame clones, though not all of them. Among 150,000 to 200,000 clones listed, around 89% were seen once. The material sequenced was peripheral blood, taken on day 0 of AZD1222 vaccination. The receptors derive from an adult in good health.

This clone was counted a single time. The chain joins TRBV18 to TRBJ1-3; D is unclear. Trimming took off 5 bases at V and 2 bases at J, with 10 bases between the two ends. Germline CDR1 is KGHSH and CDR2 is LQKENI. This CDR3 is 14 amino acids long. This CDR3 reads CASSYGIPGNTIYF. CDR3 bases: TGTGCCAGCTCATACGGTATTCCTGGAAACACCATATATTTT.

The chain combines TRBV25-1 with TRBJ1-6; no reliable D call. The germline V gene has CDR1 MGHDK and CDR2 SYGVNS. Deletions cut 1 base from V and 0 bases from J, with 10 bases between. The CDR3 has 17 amino acids. CDR3 bases: TGTGCCAGCAGTGAATCTTCACCCCGCTCCTATAATTCACCCCTCCACTTT. Translated: CASSESSPRSYNSPLHF. Using reference TRBV25-1 and TRBJ1-6 for the parts outside the CDR3, the full variable domain is EADIYQTPRYLVIGTGKKITLECSQTMGHDKMYWYQQDPGMELHLIHYSYGVNSTEKGDLSSESTVSRIRTEHFPLTLESARPSHTSQYLCASSESSPRSYNSPLHFGNGTRLTVT.

The chain carries TRBV7-3 and TRBJ2-1, with D possibly matching TRBD1 (6 bases). Trimming left V 6 bases short and J 12 bases short, with 12 bases between. The CDR3 sequence is 11 residues long. Germline-derived CDR1 and CDR2 are SGHTA and FQGTGA. In DNA, the CDR3 is TGTGCCAGCAGTCCGGGGACATTGCAGTTCTTC. Its protein is CASSPGTLQFF.

V usage is TRBV11-2 and J usage is TRBJ1-1, with D unresolved. Trimming left V 2 bases short and J 2 bases short, with 6 bases between. CDR1 SGHAT and CDR2 FQNNGV come from the germline V gene. The CDR3 contains 13 residues. CDR3 sequence: CASSLSENTEAFF. The CDR3 DNA is TGTGCCAGCAGCTTATCCGAAAACACTGAAGCTTTCTTT.

The rearrangement joins TRBV9 to TRBJ2-3; 7 bases map to TRBD2. The junction had 15 bases not matched to a gene; V was cut back by 4 bases and J by 1 base. Germline-derived CDR1 and CDR2 are SGDLS and YYNGEE. This CDR3 spans 18 amino acids. The CDR3 sequence is CASSPRPILGGGTDTQYF. The CDR3 DNA sequence: TGTGCCAGCAGCCCGCGACCAATATTGGGGGGGGGCACAGATACGCAGTATTTT.